This T cell receptor beta chain stems from a study of tumor-infiltrating lymphocytes in oesophageal squamous cell carcinoma. The V gene's germline CDR1 is MNHNS and CDR2 SASEGT. The CDR3 sequence is 15 residues long. TCRdb reprocessed the PCR reads with MiXCR, giving one entry per CDR3 protein. The sample consists of around 22,000 distinct CDR3 sequences, roughly a third of them appearing once. This clonotype was obtained from a female donor with esophageal squamous cell carcinoma. The sample comprised esophageal tumor tissue. The rearrangement uses TRBV6-1 and TRBJ2-3; TRBD1 matches at 12 bases. The J call is uncertain, as TRBJ2-7 better fits the DNA end. Here the CDR3 reads CASSPGTGGTNEQYF. The CDR3 bases are TGTGCCAGCAGTCCCGGGACAGGGGGCACGAATGAGCAGTACTTC.